The 13 T cell receptor beta chains in this list originate from one sample, sequenced in a study of blood T cells in healthy people across ages (dated by TCRdb to about 2015). The library was produced with 5' RACE. The listed sequencing device is Illumina HiSeq 2500. A second about 7 to 12 cycle PCR used a sample-barcoded 5' primer and a J-beta primer mix. TCRdb handled the public reads itself, with Q25 trimming in fastp and clone calling in MiXCR, and kept productive beta chains. Every entry covers one CDR3 protein and lists the most common genes and DNA from its rows. This sample lists over a million distinct CDR3 sequences; roughly 40% were detected once. The top ten clones comprise 7% to 9.5% of the sample. Sequenced material: blood. These receptors all stem from a woman between 18 and 29 years old in good health.

The chain is built from TRBV5-1 and TRBJ2-7, with D unclear. V gave up 0 bases and J gave up 5 bases, with 12 bases separating them. This CDR3 spans 14 amino acids. Germline lookup yields CDR1 SGHRS and CDR2 YFSETQ. In DNA, the CDR3 is TGCGCCAGCAGCTTGGCCGCACCGTCCGACGAGCAGTACTTC. Translating gives CASSLAAPSDEQYF.

The genes are TRBV20-1 and TRBJ2-3; D remains ambiguous. V lost 4 bases to trimming and J lost 6 bases, with 8 bases between them. Germline lookup yields CDR1 DFQATT and CDR2 SNEGSKA (reference sequence). The CDR3 loop spans 11 amino acids. The CDR3 sequence is CSAIPRDTQYF. The CDR3 DNA is TGCAGTGCTATCCCCCGGGATACGCAGTATTTT.

This chain connects TRBV30 to TRBJ2-1; the D is unclear. V was shortened by 2 bases and J by 5 bases, with 10 bases between the two germline ends. The CDR3 length is 13 residues. Germline V lookup: CDR1 GTSNPN, CDR2 SVGIG (reference sequence). The CDR3 protein is CAWSLVPDNEQFF. The DNA of the CDR3 is TGTGCCTGGAGTCTCGTCCCAGACAATGAGCAGTTCTTC.

The rearrangement links TRBV11-1 to TRBJ2-7, with a possible D match to TRBD2 (6 bases). Germline CDR1 SGHAT, CDR2 FQDESV (reference sequence). V gave up 4 bases and J gave up 1 base, with 11 bases separating them. The CDR3 runs 14 residues. This CDR3 reads CASSYTGVSYEQYF. The CDR3 DNA is TGTGCCAGCAGCTATACGGGGGTTTCCTACGAGCAGTACTTC. Drawing the rest from reference TRBV11-1 and TRBJ2-7, the complete variable domain is EAEVAQSPRYKITEKSQAVAFWCDPISGHATLYWYRQILGQGPELLVQFQDESVVDDSQLPKDRFSAERLKGVDSTLKIQPAELGDSAMYLCASSYTGVSYEQYFGPGTRLTVT.

The chain carries TRBV4-3 and TRBJ2-7, with 7 bases identical to TRBD2. The CDR3 is made up of 16 amino acids. Germline loops: CDR1 LGHNA, CDR2 YSLEER. V dropped 0 bases and J dropped 3; count of bases not matched to a gene: 8. For the CDR3, the DNA is TGCGCCAGCAGCCAAGATTCGGTCGGGACTATCTACGAGCAGTACTTC. Its translation: CASSQDSVGTIYEQYF.

This clonotype has a handful of counts. The rearrangement joins TRBV11-2 to TRBJ2-7; 8 bases are a match to TRBD1. The V gene's germline CDR1 is SGHAT and CDR2 FQNNGV. J gave up 5 bases and V 1 base, and 13 bases lay outside the gene matches. CDR3 length: 17 residues. The CDR3 loop reads CASSLVFVSGGGDEQYF. The CDR3, as DNA: TGTGCCAGCAGCTTAGTGTTTGTGTCAGGGGGCGGCGACGAGCAGTACTTC.

This clonotype appeared a few times. The genes are TRBV29-1 and TRBJ2-1; 9 bases map to TRBD1. Trimming at V came to 7 bases and at J to 4 bases, leaving 11 bases not matched to a gene. The germline V gene encodes CDR1 SQVTM and CDR2 ANQGSEA. The CDR3 runs 15 residues. The CDR3 region has the DNA TGCAGCGCCCGTGGGGGACAGGGAACATACAATGAGCAGTTCTTC. Translated: CSARGGQGTYNEQFF.

The chain uses TRBV4-1 and TRBJ1-3, with unresolved D. Deletions cut 2 bases from V and 0 bases from J, with 17 bases between. There are 18 residues in the CDR3. Germline CDR1 and CDR2: MGHRA and YSYEKL. The CDR3 spells CASSQLISVNRSGNTIYF. The CDR3 DNA reads TGCGCCAGCAGCCAACTTATTAGCGTTAACCGCTCTGGAAACACCATATATTTT.

The rearrangement links TRBV7-9 to TRBJ1-5; no definite D call. This CDR3 is 15 amino acids long. Germline values: CDR1 SEHNR, CDR2 FQNEAQ (reference sequence). The V end was cut by 5 bases, the J end by 1 base, with 12 bases between. CDR3 DNA: TGTGCCAGCAGCCCTTTAGGGATCAGCAATCAGCCCCAGCATTTT. It is translated as CASSPLGISNQPQHF.

The rearrangement uses TRBV7-2 and TRBJ2-5; the match to TRBD2 covers 8 bases. Trimming took 4 bases from V and 7 from J; bases not matched to a gene: 14. CDR1 is SGHTA, CDR2 FQGNSA, per germline. The CDR3 loop spans 16 amino acids. The CDR3 coding sequence is TGTGCCAGCAGCTCAGCGCGAGCGGGGGAAGTCGGGACCCAGTACTTC. Translated: CASSSARAGEVGTQYF.

This sequence joins TRBV9 and TRBJ2-1; 9 bases are shared with TRBD1. Germline CDR1 is SGDLS and CDR2 is YYNGEE. The V segment lost 8 bases and the J segment 4 bases; nucleotides outside the gene matches: 7. This CDR3 spans 14 amino acids. As DNA, the CDR3 is TGTGCCAGTGAACAGGGGGCAGGGTACAATGAGCAGTTCTTC. This codes for CASEQGAGYNEQFF.

The sample holds many counts of this clonotype. The V gene is TRBV19, the J gene TRBJ2-5; D may be TRBD1 (6 bases). Trimming pared 5 bases from V and 4 bases from J, leaving 11 bases between. Looked up from germline, CDR1 is LNHDA and CDR2 is SQIVND (reference sequence). This CDR3 region has 13 residues. CDR3 protein: CASSVTGTETQYF. CDR3 sequence (DNA): TGTGCCAGTAGTGTAACAGGGACAGAGACCCAGTACTTC.

This chain uses TRBV7-2 with TRBJ2-7, with 15 bases identical to TRBD2. The V and J ends lost 3 bases and 2 bases, in that order; junction bases with no gene match: 8. Per germline, CDR1 SGHTA and CDR2 FQGNSA. The CDR3 contains 18 residues. CDR3 sequence (DNA): TGTGCCAGCAGCTTCACCGGGACTAGCGGGAGGCAGGCCTACGAGCAGTACTTC. Its protein is CASSFTGTSGRQAYEQYF.